The rows below give T cell receptor beta chains drawn from one sample of a study of cytomegalovirus exposure and HLA in healthy donors. Sequencing used immunoSEQ multiplex PCR; TCRdb keeps in-frame clones, though not all of them. The table records about 160,000 clones, roughly 84% of them present only once. Sequencing was carried out using PBMCs. Receptors originate from a boy aged 2 to 10 in good health and CMV-seronegative. Each CDR3 is given with its conserved first and last residue. A D gene is named only where the DNA matches it firmly.

j_call v_call d_call cdr3_nt cdr3_aa
TRBJ2-4 TRBV6-6 - TGTGCCAGCAGTTTGGAGACGGGGTCCCTCAAAAACATTCAGTACTTC CASSLETGSLKNIQYF
TRBJ2-1 TRBV29-1 TRBD2 TGCAGCGGCACCACTAGCGGGAGGTACAATGAGCAGTTCTTC CSGTTSGRYNEQFF
TRBJ1-2 TRBV9 - TGTGCCAGCAGCGTAGGAGGACAGAACTATGGCTACACCTTC CASSVGGQNYGYTF
TRBJ1-1 TRBV30 TRBD1 TGTGCCTGGATCCAGCCCAGACAGGGAATTAATGAAGCTTTCTTT CAWIQPRQGINEAFF
TRBJ1-1 TRBV4-1 - TGCGCCAGCAGCCCAAACCATAAGGGGGGGCTAGGGGCTTTCTTT CASSPNHKGGLGAFF
TRBJ2-1 TRBV6-5 - TGTGCCAGCAGCATAGCTCTTAGGAATGAGCAGTTCTTC CASSIALRNEQFF
TRBJ2-3 TRBV29-1 - TGCAGCGTTGGGGGAGGACAGGAGGGTCTCACAGATACGCAGTATTTT CSVGGGQEGLTDTQYF
TRBJ2-1 TRBV27 - TGTGCCAGCAGTAGTCTTAGCGGAGAGCAGTTCTTC CASSSLSGEQFF
TRBJ2-5 TRBV19 - TGTGCCAGGGGTCTGCGCTCGGGAGAGACCCAGTACTTC CARGLRSGETQYF
TRBJ1-1 TRBV19 - TGTGCCAGTAGTATTACCCTCCGGGGTGTGACTGAAGCTTTCTTT CASSITLRGVTEAFF